Below are 15 T cell receptor beta chains sequenced from a single sample in a study of Ad26.COV2.S vaccination and SARS-CoV-2 variants. Sequencing used immunoSEQ multiplex PCR; TCRdb keeps in-frame clones, though not all of them. The data show around 100,000 clones, around 82% seen once. The material sequenced was peripheral blood, taken after recovery from COVID-19. Source of these receptors: a human donor who had recovered from COVID-19.

The chain joins TRBV5-1 to TRBJ1-2, with D possibly matching TRBD1 (5 bases). Germline CDR1 and CDR2: SGHRS and YFSETQ. This CDR3 is built from 13 residues. V was clipped by 4 bases and J by 6 bases, with 13 bases between them. The CDR3 reads CASSADPGDGYTF. The DNA of the CDR3 is TGCGCCAGCAGCGCTGACCCGGGGGATGGCTACACCTTC.

The V gene is TRBV19, the J gene TRBJ2-7, with D possibly being TRBD1 (6 bases). CDR3 size: 16 residues. With 5 bases removed from V and 3 bases from J, the gap between germline ends came to 20 bases. Germline lookup yields CDR1 LNHDA and CDR2 SQIVND (reference sequence). CDR3 bases: TGTGCCAGTAGTGAAAAGACAGGATTTTTAGGCTACGAGCAGTACTTC. Translating gives CASSEKTGFLGYEQYF. Filled out from reference TRBV19 and TRBJ2-7, the complete variable domain reads DGGITQSPKYLFRKEGQNVTLSCEQNLNHDAMYWYRQDPGQGLRLIYYSQIVNDFQKGDIAEGYSVSREKKESFPLTVTSAQKNPTAFYLCASSEKTGFLGYEQYFGPGTRLTVT.

The chain recombines TRBV7-3 with TRBJ2-2; D is unresolved. Germline V gives CDR1 SGHTA, CDR2 FQGTGA. CDR3 size: 12 residues. The V end lost 3 bases, the J end lost 7 bases, and 6 bases lay between the germline ends. The CDR3 region is CASSFIGGELFF. CDR3 DNA sequence: TGTGCCAGCAGCTTTATAGGCGGGGAGCTGTTTTTT.

V and J are TRBV5-1 and TRBJ2-2, with 9 bases matching TRBD1. This CDR3 contains 14 residues. Germline values: CDR1 SGHRS, CDR2 YFSETQ. The ends lost 8 bases at V and 5 bases at J; junction bases unmatched: 7. CDR3 coding DNA: TGCGCCAGTCGGACAGGGGCTCTAACCGGGGAGCTGTTTTTT. Its translation is CASRTGALTGELFF.

This clone was seen a single time. The rearrangement links TRBV27 to TRBJ1-2; D call uncertain. CDR3 length: 15 residues. CDR1 and CDR2 (germline): MNHEY, SMNVEV (reference sequence). V gave up 2 bases and J gave up 2 bases, with 12 bases separating them. The CDR3: CASSLSRTGNYGYTF. The CDR3 DNA reads as TGTGCCAGCAGTTTAAGCAGAACTGGGAACTATGGCTACACCTTC.

This chain connects TRBV28 to TRBJ1-1; TRBD1 matches at 8 bases. Germline V CDR1 and CDR2: MDHEN, SYDVKM. J gave up 7 bases and V 5 bases, and 12 bases lay outside the gene matches. CDR3 length: 15 amino acids. CDR3 coding DNA: TGTGCCAGCAGTACGCCTCAGGGGGCGCGGGATGAAGCTTTCTTT. Encoded protein: CASSTPQGARDEAFF.

The V and J genes are TRBV9 and TRBJ1-3; no clear D. The V end lost 4 bases, the J end lost 0 bases, and 14 bases lay between the germline ends. The CDR3 contains 16 residues. Germline assignment: CDR1 SGDLS and CDR2 YYNGEE. The CDR3 sequence is CASSPRAGSSGNTIYF. The CDR3 DNA sequence: TGTGCCAGCAGCCCCCGGGCAGGCAGCTCTGGAAACACCATATATTTT.

This chain links TRBV25-1 with TRBJ1-2; unclear D gene. Trimming cost V 0 bases and J 8 bases, with 10 bases left between them. This CDR3 contains 13 residues. Germline loops: CDR1 MGHDK, CDR2 SYGVNS. The CDR3 coding sequence is TGTGCCAGCAGTGAATATATATTCGAAGGCTACACCTTC. Amino acid sequence: CASSEYIFEGYTF.

The rearrangement links TRBV28 to TRBJ1-3; the D is unclear. The germline CDR1 and CDR2 sequences are MDHEN and SYDVKM. The CDR3 sequence is 15 residues long. V was pared by 2 bases and J by 4 bases, with 12 bases between. The CDR3 coding sequence is TGTGCCAGCAGTTTAGCAAGGGAGTTGGGAAACACCATATATTTT. Translating gives CASSLARELGNTIYF.

CDR3 amino acids: CASSLVGTGLTTEAFF. The CDR3 DNA reads TGTGCCAGCAGCTTGGTTGGGACAGGCTTGACCACTGAAGCTTTCTTT. The gene calls are TRBV28 and TRBJ1-1, with TRBD1 identical over 8 bases. Germline V gene lookup returns CDR1 MDHEN and CDR2 SYDVKM. The CDR3 spans 16 residues. V lost 6 bases, J lost 4 bases, and 13 bases stayed unmatched.

This clone was recorded once. CDR3 loop: CSVEVPATAYNEQFF. The CDR3 DNA follows: TGCAGCGTTGAAGTCCCAGCCACGGCTTACAATGAGCAGTTCTTC. The rearrangement joins TRBV29-1 to TRBJ2-1; unclear D gene. The germline gives CDR1 SQVTM, CDR2 ANQGSEA. Deletions cut 1 base from V and 4 bases from J, with 14 bases between. The length of the CDR3 is 15 residues.

The chain combines TRBV15 with TRBJ1-6; D not resolved. Trimming shortened V by 7 bases and J by 8 bases, and 18 bases separated the two germline ends. This CDR3 spans 15 amino acids. Germline V gene data show CDR1 as LNHNV and CDR2 as YYDKDF (reference sequence). CDR3 nucleotides: TGTGCCACCACCCCACGGCGGGGAGTTCATTCACCCCTCCACTTT. Protein product: CATTPRRGVHSPLHF.

This clone was seen more than once but under ten times. This chain links TRBV15 with TRBJ2-5; D gene unclear. The CDR3 has 14 amino acids. V lost 3 bases to trimming and J lost 1 base, with 9 bases between them. The germline CDR1 and CDR2 sequences are LNHNV and YYDKDF (reference sequence). The CDR3 protein is CATSSWTSQETQYF. The CDR3 DNA reads as TGTGCCACCAGCAGCTGGACCTCCCAAGAGACCCAGTACTTC.

This chain joins TRBV5-6 and TRBJ2-4, with D possibly matching TRBD2 (6 bases). CDR1 is SGHDT, CDR2 YYEEEE, per germline. With 1 base removed from V and 4 bases from J, the gap between germline ends came to 15 bases. This CDR3 comprises 16 residues. The CDR3 nucleotides read TGTGCCAGCAGCTTGTTGCCAGTAGGGAGGAAAAACATTCAGTACTTC. Its protein product is CASSLLPVGRKNIQYF.

The CDR3 DNA follows: TGTGCCAGCAGTGGACTAGCGACGACAACGCAGTATTTT. It translates to CASSGLATTTQYF. J is TRBJ2-3 and V is TRBV27; 9 bases align to TRBD2. CDR3 length: 13 amino acids. Trimming removed 5 bases from V and 9 bases from J; junction bases left unmatched: 6. Germline CDR1 and CDR2: MNHEY and SMNVEV (reference sequence).